Below, 5 T cell receptor beta chains from the same sample are listed, as sequenced in a study of blood T cells in healthy people across ages. A second about 7 to 11 cycle PCR used barcoded and J-beta primers. One entry per CDR3 protein, called by TCRdb with MiXCR from the 5' RACE reads. The sample holds hundreds of thousands of distinct CDR3 sequences; 49% are singletons and the top ten take roughly a third. Sequencing used blood. These receptors were taken from a woman aged 55-70 years in good health.

The CDR3 loop reads CSVEVYSRDRGIYEQYF. The CDR3 DNA sequence: TGCAGCGTTGAAGTCTATTCCCGAGACAGGGGTATCTACGAGCAGTACTTC. The V call is TRBV29-1, the J call TRBJ2-7; 8 bases agree with TRBD1. Per germline, CDR1 SQVTM and CDR2 ANQGSEA. This CDR3 region has 17 residues. V gave up 1 base and J gave up 3 bases; unmatched junction bases: 14.

The chain links TRBV2 to TRBJ2-3; D is uncertain. CDR1 is SNHLY and CDR2 is FYNNEI in the germline V gene. This CDR3 comprises 15 residues. V was pared by 6 bases and J by 0 bases, with 13 bases between. DNA for the CDR3: TGTGCCAGCAGACCTACGGTCCAGAGCACAGATACGCAGTATTTT. Translated, it gives CASRPTVQSTDTQYF.

The CDR3 here is CSVAGLAGKYGQYF. CDR3 coding DNA: TGCAGCGTAGCGGGACTAGCGGGAAAGTATGGGCAGTACTTC. The V call is TRBV29-1, the J call TRBJ2-7, with 13 bases aligning to TRBD2. CDR1 and CDR2 from the germline V gene are SQVTM and ANQGSEA. V was clipped by 6 bases and J by 9 bases; unmatched bases: 11. CDR3 length: 14 residues.

The rearrangement uses TRBV4-3 and TRBJ2-3, with TRBD1 matching 8 bases. The CDR3 covers 18 residues. Trimming cost V 0 bases and J 7 bases; bases outside gene matches: 15. The germline V gene encodes CDR1 LGHNA and CDR2 YSLEER. In DNA, the CDR3 is TGCGCCAGCAGCCAAGATCTTTATGTAACAGGGGGGCGAAATACGCAGTATTTT. Encoded protein: CASSQDLYVTGGRNTQYF.

Remarks on this clonotype: This may arise from a read error, as a much more abundant clone is one base away. This sequence joins TRBV4-2 and TRBJ1-6; 8 bases are a match to TRBD1. This CDR3 spans 15 amino acids. Per the germline V gene, CDR1 is LGHNA and CDR2 is YNFKEQ. This CDR3 is CASSQGRTGNSPPHF. The CDR3 coding sequence is TGTGCCAGCAGCCAAGGCCGGACAGGGAATTCACCCCCCCACTTT.